This T cell receptor (beta chain) stems from a study of Graves' ophthalmopathy and Graves' hyperthyroidism. This clonotype was seen repeatedly, ten times or more. As the template, RNA transcripts were used to amplify TCR beta CDR3 regions. HTBI primers were employed in first-round RT-PCR, then a second-round multiplex PCR followed. TCRdb redid the calling of the multiplex PCR reads with MiXCR, one entry per CDR3 protein. The sample includes roughly 300,000 distinct CDR3 sequences, roughly a sixth seen only once; the top ten take roughly an eighth. What was sequenced was peripheral blood. The TCR comes from an adult man with Graves' ophthalmopathy.

The CDR3 spells CASKLRTANTGELFF. CDR3 nucleotides: TGTGCCAGCAAGCTACGGACTGCCAACACCGGGGAGCTGTTTTTT. This chain connects TRBV12-3 or TRBV12-4 to TRBJ2-2; the D gene is possibly TRBD2 (5 bases). Trimming cost V 7 bases and J 2 bases, with 14 bases left between them. This CDR3 is 15 amino acids long.